This T cell receptor beta chain came from a study of blood T cells in healthy people across ages. General study findings and limits: The study regarded diversity estimates from one million T cells as underestimates. Diversity of TCR beta per million T cells declined in a roughly linear way with age.

Per the germline V gene, CDR1 is MNHNY and CDR2 is SVGAGI (reference sequence). V shed 6 bases and J shed 5 bases, with 7 bases lying between them. There are 11 residues in the CDR3. This clonotype has only a few counts. The antigen is unknown. For the second PCR, which ran for about 6 to 12 cycles, a sample-barcoded 5' primer and a J-beta primer mix were used. MiXCR was run by TCRdb on the 5' RACE reads, yielding one entry per CDR3 protein. This sample has roughly 830,000 distinct CDR3 sequences, with under 80% found just once. The amount of total RNA extracted per sample was at least 6 micrograms. Material for sequencing was blood. This TCR came from a man aged 25-45 years in good health. The chain recombines TRBV6-6 with TRBJ2-5; TRBD2 is a possible D gene (6 bases). CDR3 amino acids: CASRSGETQYF. The CDR3 nucleotides are TGTGCCAGCAGAAGCGGGGAGACCCAGTACTTC.